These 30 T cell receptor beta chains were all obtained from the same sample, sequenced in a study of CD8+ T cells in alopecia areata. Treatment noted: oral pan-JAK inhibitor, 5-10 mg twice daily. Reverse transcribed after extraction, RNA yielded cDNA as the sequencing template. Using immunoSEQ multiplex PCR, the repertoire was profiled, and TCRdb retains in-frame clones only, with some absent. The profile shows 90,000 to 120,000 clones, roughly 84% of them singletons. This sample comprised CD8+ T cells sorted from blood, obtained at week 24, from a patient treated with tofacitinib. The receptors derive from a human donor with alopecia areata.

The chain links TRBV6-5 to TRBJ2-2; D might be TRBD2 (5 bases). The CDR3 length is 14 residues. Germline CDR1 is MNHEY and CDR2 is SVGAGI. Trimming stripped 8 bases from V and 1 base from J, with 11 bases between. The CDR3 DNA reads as TGTGCCAGCTTAGGACTGCGGAACACCGGGGAGCTGTTTTTT. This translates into CASLGLRNTGELFF.

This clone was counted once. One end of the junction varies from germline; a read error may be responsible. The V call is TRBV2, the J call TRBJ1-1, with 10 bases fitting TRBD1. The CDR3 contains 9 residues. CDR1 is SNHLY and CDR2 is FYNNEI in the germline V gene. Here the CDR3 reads CASGQGVSF. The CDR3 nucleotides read TGTGCCAGCGGACAGGGGGTGTCTTTT.

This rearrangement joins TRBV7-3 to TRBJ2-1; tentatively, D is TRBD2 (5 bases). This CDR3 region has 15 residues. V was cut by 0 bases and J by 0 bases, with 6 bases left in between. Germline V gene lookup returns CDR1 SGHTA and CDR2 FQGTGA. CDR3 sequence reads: CASSLTGSSYNEQFF. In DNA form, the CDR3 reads TGTGCCAGCAGCTTAACAGGGAGCTCCTACAATGAGCAGTTCTTC. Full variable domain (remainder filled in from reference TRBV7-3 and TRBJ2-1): GAGVSQTPSNKVTEKGKYVELRCDPISGHTALYWYRQSLGQGPEFLIYFQGTGAADDSGLPNDRFFAVRPEGSVSTLKIQRTERGDSAVYLCASSLTGSSYNEQFFGPGTRLTVL.

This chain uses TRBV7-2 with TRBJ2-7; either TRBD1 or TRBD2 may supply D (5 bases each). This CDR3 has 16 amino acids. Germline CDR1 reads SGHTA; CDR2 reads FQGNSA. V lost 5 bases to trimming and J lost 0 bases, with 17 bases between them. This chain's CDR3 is CASSALWDANSYEQYF. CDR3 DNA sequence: TGTGCCAGCAGCGCCCTCTGGGACGCCAACTCCTACGAGCAGTACTTC. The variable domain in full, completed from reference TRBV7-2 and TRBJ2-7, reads GAGVSQSPSNKVTEKGKDVELRCDPISGHTALYWYRQSLGQGLEFLIYFQGNSAPDKSGLPSDRFSAERTGGSVSTLTIQRTQQEDSAVYLCASSALWDANSYEQYFGPGTRLTVT.

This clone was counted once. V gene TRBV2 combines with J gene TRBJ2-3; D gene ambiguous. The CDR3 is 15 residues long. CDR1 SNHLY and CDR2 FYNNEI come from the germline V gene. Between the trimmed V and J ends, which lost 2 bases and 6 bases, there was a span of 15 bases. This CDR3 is CASSESVWVQDTQYF. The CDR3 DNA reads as TGTGCCAGCAGTGAAAGTGTCTGGGTACAGGATACGCAGTATTTT.

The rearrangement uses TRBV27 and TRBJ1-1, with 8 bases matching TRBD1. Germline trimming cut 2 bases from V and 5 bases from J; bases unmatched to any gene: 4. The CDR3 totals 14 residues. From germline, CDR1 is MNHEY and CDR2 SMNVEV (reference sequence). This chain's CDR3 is CASSLTGGVTEAFF. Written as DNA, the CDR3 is TGTGCCAGCAGTTTAACAGGGGGTGTGACTGAAGCTTTCTTT.

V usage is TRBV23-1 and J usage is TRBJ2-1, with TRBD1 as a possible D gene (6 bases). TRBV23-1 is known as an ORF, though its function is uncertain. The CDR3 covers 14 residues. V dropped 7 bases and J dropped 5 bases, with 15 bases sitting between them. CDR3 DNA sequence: TGCGCCAGCACCCCCCTGACAGGTGACAATGAGCAGTTCTTC. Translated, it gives CASTPLTGDNEQFF.

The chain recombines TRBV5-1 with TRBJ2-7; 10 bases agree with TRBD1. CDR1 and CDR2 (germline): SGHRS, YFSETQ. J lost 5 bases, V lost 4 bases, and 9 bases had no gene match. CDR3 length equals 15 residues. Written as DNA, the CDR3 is TGCGCCAGCAGCCTCTCGACAGGGGGCTACGACGAGCAGTACTTC. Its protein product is CASSLSTGGYDEQYF.

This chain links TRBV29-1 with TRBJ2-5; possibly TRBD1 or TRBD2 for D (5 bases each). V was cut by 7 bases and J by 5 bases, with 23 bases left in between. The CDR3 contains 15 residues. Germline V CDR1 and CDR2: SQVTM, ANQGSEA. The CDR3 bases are TGCAGCGCTGAGGGTGAGGGGAAGCTGGGGGAGACCCAGTACTTC. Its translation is CSAEGEGKLGETQYF.

The CDR3 DNA sequence: TGTGCCAGCAGCTTAGACGGACACGGGAACACTGAAGCTTTCTTT. Translated, it gives CASSLDGHGNTEAFF. This chain joins TRBV7-9 and TRBJ1-1, with D tentatively TRBD1 (5 bases). Trimming shortened V by 1 base and J by 1 base, and 10 bases separated the two germline ends. Per germline, CDR1 SEHNR and CDR2 FQNEAQ (reference sequence). The CDR3 is 15 amino acids.

CDR3 nucleotide sequence: TGTGCCAGCAGTGAAGCGTTATACGAGCAGTACTTC. Translated, it gives CASSEALYEQYF. The V gene is TRBV2, the J gene TRBJ2-7; D not resolved. CDR3 length equals 12 residues. Germline CDR1 and CDR2: SNHLY and FYNNEI. V was pared by 0 bases and J by 4 bases, with 4 bases between. The full variable domain, with the rest looked up from reference TRBV2 and TRBJ2-7, is EPEVTQTPSHQVTQMGQEVILRCVPISNHLYFYWYRQILGQKVEFLVSFYNNEISEKSEIFDDQFSVERPDGSNFTLKIRSTKLEDSAMYFCASSEALYEQYFGPGTRLTVT.

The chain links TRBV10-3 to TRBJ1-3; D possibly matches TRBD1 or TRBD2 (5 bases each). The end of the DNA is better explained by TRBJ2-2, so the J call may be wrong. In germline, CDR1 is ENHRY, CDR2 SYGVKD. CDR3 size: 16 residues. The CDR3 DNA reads TGTGCCATCAGTGTCCAGGGACGGATCAACACCGGGGAGCTGTTTTTT. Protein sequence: CAISVQGRINTGELFF.

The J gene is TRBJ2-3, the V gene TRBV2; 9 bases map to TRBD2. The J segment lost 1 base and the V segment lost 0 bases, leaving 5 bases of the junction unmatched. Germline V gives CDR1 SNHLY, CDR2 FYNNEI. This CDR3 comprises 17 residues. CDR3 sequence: CASSEALAGSGTDTQYF. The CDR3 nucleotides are TGTGCCAGCAGTGAAGCCCTAGCGGGGTCTGGCACAGATACGCAGTATTTT.

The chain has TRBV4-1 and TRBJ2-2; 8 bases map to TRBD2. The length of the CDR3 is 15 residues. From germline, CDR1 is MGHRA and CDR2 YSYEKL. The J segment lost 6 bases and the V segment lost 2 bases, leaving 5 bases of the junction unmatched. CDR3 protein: CASSQLLSGAGELFF. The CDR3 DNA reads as TGCGCCAGCAGCCAACTCCTTAGCGGGGCCGGGGAGCTGTTTTTT.

The CDR3 here is CASSHPGGEQFF. The CDR3, as DNA: TGTGCCAGCAGCCACCCCGGAGGTGAGCAGTTCTTC. The chain uses TRBV4-2 and TRBJ2-1, with TRBD2 as a possible D gene (5 bases). Germline CDR1 LGHNA, CDR2 YNFKEQ. The CDR3 contains 12 residues. V was shortened by 3 bases and J by 9 bases, with 9 bases between the two germline ends.

CDR3 in amino acids: CASSPDFRTDQETQYF. The CDR3 coding sequence is TGCGCCAGCAGCCCCGACTTCAGGACAGACCAAGAGACCCAGTACTTC. The chain carries TRBV5-1 and TRBJ2-5; a weak D match, TRBD1 (6 bases). The length of the CDR3 is 16 residues. CDR1 is SGHRS and CDR2 is YFSETQ in the germline V gene. Trimming cost V 4 bases and J 0 bases, with 16 bases left between them.

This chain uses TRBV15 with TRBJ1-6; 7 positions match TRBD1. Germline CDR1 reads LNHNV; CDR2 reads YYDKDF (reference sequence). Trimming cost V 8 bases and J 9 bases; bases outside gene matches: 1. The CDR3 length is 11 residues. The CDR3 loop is CATGDSSPLHF. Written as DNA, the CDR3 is TGTGCCACCGGGGACAGTTCACCCCTCCACTTT.

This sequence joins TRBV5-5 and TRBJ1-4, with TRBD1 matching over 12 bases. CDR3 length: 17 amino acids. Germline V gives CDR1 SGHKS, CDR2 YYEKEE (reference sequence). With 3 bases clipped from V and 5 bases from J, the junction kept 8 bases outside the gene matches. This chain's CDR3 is CASSYAGQGASNEKLFF. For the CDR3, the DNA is TGTGCCAGCAGCTATGCGGGACAGGGGGCCTCAAATGAAAAACTGTTTTTT.

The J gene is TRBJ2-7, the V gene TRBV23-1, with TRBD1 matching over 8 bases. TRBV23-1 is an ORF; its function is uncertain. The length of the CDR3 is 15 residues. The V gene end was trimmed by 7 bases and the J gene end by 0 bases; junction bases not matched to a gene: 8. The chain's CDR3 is CASNFRDRSSYEQYF. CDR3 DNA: TGCGCCAGCAACTTCCGGGACAGGAGCTCCTACGAGCAGTACTTC.

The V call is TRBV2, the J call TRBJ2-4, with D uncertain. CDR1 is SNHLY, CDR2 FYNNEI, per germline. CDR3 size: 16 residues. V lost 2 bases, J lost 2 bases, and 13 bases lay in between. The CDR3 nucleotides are TGTGCCAGCAGTGAAATGGCAGGCCGATCCAAAAACATTCAGTACTTC. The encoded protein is CASSEMAGRSKNIQYF.

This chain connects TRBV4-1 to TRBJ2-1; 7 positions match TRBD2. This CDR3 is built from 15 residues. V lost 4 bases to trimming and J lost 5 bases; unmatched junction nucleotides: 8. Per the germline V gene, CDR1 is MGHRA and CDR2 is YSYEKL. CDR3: CASSPAGEINNEQFF. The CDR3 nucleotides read TGCGCCAGCAGCCCGGCGGGGGAGATTAACAATGAGCAGTTCTTC.

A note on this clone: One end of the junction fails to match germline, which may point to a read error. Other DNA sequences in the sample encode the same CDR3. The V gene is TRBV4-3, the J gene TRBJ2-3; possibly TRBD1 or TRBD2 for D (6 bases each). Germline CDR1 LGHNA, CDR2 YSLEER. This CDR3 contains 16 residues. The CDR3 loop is CASSQGMGGGTDTQYF. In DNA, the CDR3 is TGCGCCAGCAGCCAAGGGATGGGGGGCGGCACAGACACGCAGTATTTT.

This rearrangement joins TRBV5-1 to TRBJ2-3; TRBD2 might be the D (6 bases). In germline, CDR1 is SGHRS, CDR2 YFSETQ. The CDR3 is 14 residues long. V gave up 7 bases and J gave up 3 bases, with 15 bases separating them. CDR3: CASGGGAVTDTQYF. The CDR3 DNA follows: TGCGCCAGCGGCGGCGGGGCGGTGACAGATACGCAGTATTTT.

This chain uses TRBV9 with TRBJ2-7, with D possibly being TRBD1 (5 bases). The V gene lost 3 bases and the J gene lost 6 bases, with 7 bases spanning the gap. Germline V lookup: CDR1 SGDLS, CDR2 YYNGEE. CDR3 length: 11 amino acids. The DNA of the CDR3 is TGTGCCAGCAGCGCTCAGGGCGAGCAGTACTTC. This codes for CASSAQGEQYF.

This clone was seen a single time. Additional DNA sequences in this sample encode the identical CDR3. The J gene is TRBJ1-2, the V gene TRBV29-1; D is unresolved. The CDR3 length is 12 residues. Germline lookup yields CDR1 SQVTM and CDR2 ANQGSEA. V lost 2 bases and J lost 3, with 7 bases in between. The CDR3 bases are TGCAGCGTTGAACCCGGGGACTATGGCTACACCTTC. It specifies CSVEPGDYGYTF.

The CDR3 sequence: CASGTHSGNTIYF. The CDR3 DNA is TGTGCCAGCGGGACACACTCTGGAAACACCATATATTTT. This chain connects TRBV6-1 to TRBJ1-3, with a weak D call TRBD1 (6 bases). Germline V gives CDR1 MNHNS, CDR2 SASEGT. The CDR3 covers 13 residues. V was pared by 8 bases and J by 0 bases, with 8 bases between.

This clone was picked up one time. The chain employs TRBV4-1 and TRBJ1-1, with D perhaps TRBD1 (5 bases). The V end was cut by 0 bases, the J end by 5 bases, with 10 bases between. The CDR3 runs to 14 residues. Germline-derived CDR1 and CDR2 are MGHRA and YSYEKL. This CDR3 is CASSQESGGTEAFF. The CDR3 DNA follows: TGCGCCAGCAGCCAAGAATCTGGGGGAACTGAAGCTTTCTTT.

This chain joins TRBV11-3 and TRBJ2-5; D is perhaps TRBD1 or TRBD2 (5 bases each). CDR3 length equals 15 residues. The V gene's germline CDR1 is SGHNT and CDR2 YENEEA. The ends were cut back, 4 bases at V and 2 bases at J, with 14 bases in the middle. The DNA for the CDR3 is TGTGCCAGCAGCTCGGGACGGAGAACACAAGAGACCCAGTACTTC. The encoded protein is CASSSGRRTQETQYF.

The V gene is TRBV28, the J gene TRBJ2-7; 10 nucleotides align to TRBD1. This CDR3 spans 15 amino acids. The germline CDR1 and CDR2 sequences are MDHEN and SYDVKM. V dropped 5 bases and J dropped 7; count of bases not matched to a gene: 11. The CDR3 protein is CASSSRDRGLEEQYF. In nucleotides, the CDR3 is TGTGCCAGCAGTAGCCGGGACAGGGGCCTGGAGGAGCAGTACTTC.

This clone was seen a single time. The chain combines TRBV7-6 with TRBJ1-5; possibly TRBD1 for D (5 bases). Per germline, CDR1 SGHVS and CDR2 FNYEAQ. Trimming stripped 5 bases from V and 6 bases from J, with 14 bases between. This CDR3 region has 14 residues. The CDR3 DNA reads TGTGCCAGCAGCAAGGGTGGACATCTTCAGCCCCAGCATTTT. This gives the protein CASSKGGHLQPQHF.